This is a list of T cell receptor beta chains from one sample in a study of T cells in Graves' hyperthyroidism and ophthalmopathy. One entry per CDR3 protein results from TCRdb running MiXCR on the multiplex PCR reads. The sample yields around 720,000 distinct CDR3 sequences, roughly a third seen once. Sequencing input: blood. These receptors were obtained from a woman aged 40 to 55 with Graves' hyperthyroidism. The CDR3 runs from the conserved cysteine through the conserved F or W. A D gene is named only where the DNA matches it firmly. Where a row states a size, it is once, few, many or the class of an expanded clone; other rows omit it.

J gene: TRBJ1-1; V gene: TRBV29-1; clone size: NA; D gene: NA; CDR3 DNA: TGCAGCGTTCGAGACAGTCGGGTAGAAGCTTTCTTT; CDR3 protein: CSVRDSRVEAFF
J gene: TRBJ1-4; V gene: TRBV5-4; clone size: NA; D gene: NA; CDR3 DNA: TGTGCCAGCAGCGCTGGGGGGGGGACTAATGAAAAACTGTTTTTT; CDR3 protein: CASSAGGGTNEKLFF
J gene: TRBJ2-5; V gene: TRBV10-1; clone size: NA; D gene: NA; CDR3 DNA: TGCGCCAGCAGTGAGTCGTCCCAGCGCTCAAAAGAGACCCAGTACTTC; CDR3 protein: CASSESSQRSKETQYF
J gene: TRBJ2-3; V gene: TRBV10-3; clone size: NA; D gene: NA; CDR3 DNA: TGTGCCATCAGCCGGGCCAGCACAGATACGCAGTATTTT; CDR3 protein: CAISRASTDTQYF
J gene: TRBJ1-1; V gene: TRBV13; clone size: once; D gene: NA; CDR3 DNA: TGTGCCAGCAGCCGGATCCTTTCCAGGCGAAACGCTGAAGCTTTCTTT; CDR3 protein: CASSRILSRRNAEAFF
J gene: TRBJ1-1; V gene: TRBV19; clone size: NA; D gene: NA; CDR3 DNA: TGTGCCAGTAGTATACGGGCCAGTTACGAGAGCACTGAAGCTTTCTTT; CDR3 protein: CASSIRASYESTEAFF
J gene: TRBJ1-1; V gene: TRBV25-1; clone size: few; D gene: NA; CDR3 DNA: TGTGCCAGCAGCTTTGCCCCGAACACTGAAGCTTTCTTT; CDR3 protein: CASSFAPNTEAFF
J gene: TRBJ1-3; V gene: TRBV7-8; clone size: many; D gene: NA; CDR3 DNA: TGTGCCAGCAGCTTACTTTGGGAGGCTGGAAACACCATATATTTT; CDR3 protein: CASSLLWEAGNTIYF
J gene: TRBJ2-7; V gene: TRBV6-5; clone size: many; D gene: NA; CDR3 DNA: TGTGCCAGCAGTGCCCAGGGGCTGTACTCCTACGAGCAGTACTTC; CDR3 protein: CASSAQGLYSYEQYF
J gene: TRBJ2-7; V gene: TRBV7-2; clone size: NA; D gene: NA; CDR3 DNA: TGTGCCAGCAGCGGCCCAGACTCCCGTTTCGAGCAGTACTTC; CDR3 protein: CASSGPDSRFEQYF
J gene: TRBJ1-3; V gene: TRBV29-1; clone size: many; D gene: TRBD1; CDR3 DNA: TGCAGCGTTCGGACAGGGTCTGGAAACACCATATATTTT; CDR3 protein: CSVRTGSGNTIYF
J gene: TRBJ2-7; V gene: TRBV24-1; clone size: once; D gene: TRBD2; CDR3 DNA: TGTGCCACCGGACTAGCGGGGGGAGGGGGCTCCTACAATGAGCAGTACTTC; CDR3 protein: CATGLAGGGGSYNEQYF
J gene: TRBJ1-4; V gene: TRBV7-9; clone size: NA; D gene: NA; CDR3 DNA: TGTTCCAGCAGCCAAGATGGACAGATTGGTGAAAAACTGTTTTTT; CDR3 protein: CSSSQDGQIGEKLFF
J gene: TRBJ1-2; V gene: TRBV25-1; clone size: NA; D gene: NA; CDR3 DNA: TGTGCCAGCAGTGAATTTCTTCCCACCCTCGGGGTAGGGGGCTATGGCTACACCTTC; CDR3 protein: CASSEFLPTLGVGGYGYTF
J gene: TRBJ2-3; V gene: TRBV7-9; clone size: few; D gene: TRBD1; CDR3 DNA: TGTGCCAGCAGACAGGGGAGCGCAGATACGCAGTATTTT; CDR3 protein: CASRQGSADTQYF
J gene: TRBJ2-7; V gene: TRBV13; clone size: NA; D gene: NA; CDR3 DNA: TGTGCCAGCAGCTTAGGCCTCCCCCCGGAGCAGTACTTC; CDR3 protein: CASSLGLPPEQYF
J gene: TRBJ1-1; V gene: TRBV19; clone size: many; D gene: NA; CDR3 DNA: TGTGCCAGTAGTCTAGGACAGAAATCCACTGAAGCTTTCTTT; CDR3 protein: CASSLGQKSTEAFF
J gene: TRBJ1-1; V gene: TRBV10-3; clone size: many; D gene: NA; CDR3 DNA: TGTGCCATCAGTGACAGGGACGCCACTGAAGCTTTCTTT; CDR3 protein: CAISDRDATEAFF
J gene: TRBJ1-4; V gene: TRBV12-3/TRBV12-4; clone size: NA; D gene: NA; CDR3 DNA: TGTGCCAGCAGTTCCACCCGGGACACTTATGAAAAACTGTTTTTT; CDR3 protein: CASSSTRDTYEKLFF
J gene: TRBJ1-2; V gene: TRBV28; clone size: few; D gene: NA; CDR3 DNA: TGTGCCAGCGACACGTCGGGCTATGGCTACACCTTC; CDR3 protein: CASDTSGYGYTF
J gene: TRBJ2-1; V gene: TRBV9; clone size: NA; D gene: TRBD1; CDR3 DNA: TGTGCCAGCAGCGTTGGAACAGGGGGCGCTTACAATGAGCAGTTCTTC; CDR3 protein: CASSVGTGGAYNEQFF
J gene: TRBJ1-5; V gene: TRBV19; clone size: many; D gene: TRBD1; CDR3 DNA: TGTGCCAGTAGTATCCCCCAGGGGGGGCAGCCCCAGCATTTT; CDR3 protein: CASSIPQGGQPQHF
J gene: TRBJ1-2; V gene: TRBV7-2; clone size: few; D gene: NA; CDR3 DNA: TGTGCCAGCAGTTCCATCTCTAACTATGGCTACACCTTC; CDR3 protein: CASSSISNYGYTF
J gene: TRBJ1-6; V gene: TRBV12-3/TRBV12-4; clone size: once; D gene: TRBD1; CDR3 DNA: TGTGCCAGCAGTTTACGACAGGGGTGTCACCTTTGCCCCCTCCACTTT; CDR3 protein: CASSLRQGCHLCPLHF
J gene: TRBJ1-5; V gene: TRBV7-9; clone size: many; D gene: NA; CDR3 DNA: TGTGCCAGCAGCTTATCTTCGGGTCAGCCCCAGCATTTT; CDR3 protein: CASSLSSGQPQHF
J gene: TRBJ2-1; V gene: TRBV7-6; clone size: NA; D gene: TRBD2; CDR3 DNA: TGTGCCAGCAGCTCGGGGACTAGCGGGATGTACAATGAGCAGCTCTTC; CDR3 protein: CASSSGTSGMYNEQLF
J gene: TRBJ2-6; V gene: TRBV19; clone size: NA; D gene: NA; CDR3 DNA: TGTGCCAGTAGTAGGGTGGTCTCTGGGGCCAACGTCCTGACTTTC; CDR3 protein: CASSRVVSGANVLTF
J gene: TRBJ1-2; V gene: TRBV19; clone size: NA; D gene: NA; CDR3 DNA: TGTGCCAGTAGTGCTGGAGGGGGACCCTATGGCTACACCTTC; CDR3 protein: CASSAGGGPYGYTF
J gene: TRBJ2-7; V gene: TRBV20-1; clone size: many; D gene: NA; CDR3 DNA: TGCAGTGCTCTGGCCTACGAGCAGTACTTC; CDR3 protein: CSALAYEQYF
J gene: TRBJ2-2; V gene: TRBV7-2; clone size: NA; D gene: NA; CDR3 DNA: TGTGCCAGCAGCTTAGTATGGCAGCCGAGCACCGGGGAGCTGTTTTTT; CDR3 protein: CASSLVWQPSTGELFF
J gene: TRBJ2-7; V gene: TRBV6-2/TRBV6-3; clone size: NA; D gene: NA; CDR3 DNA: TGTGCCAGCAGTTACTCAAGCCTGGGAATCTACGAGCAGTACTTC; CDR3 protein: CASSYSSLGIYEQYF
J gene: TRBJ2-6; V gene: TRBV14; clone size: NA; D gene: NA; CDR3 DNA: TGTGCCAGCAGCCAAGGTCTTCAGAGTTTTTTCTCTGGGGCCAACGTCCTGACTTTC; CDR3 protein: CASSQGLQSFFSGANVLTF
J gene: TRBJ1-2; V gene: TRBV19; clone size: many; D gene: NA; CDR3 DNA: TGTGCCAGTATGACCCCCGGGTTCTATGGCTACACCTTC; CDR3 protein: CASMTPGFYGYTF
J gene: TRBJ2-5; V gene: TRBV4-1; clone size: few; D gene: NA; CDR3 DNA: TGCGCCAGCAGCCAAGATGTCGGCGGGCCAGGGACCCAGTACTTC; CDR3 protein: CASSQDVGGPGTQYF
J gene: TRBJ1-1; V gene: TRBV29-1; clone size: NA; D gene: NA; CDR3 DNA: TGCAGCGTTAGGGAAAAGAAGAACACTGAAGCTTTCTTT; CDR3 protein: CSVREKKNTEAFF
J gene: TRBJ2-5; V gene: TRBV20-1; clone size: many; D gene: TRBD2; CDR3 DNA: TGCAGTGCTAGCTCATACCAGGGACTAGCGGGAGTGAGGGAGACCCAGTACTTC; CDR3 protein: CSASSYQGLAGVRETQYF
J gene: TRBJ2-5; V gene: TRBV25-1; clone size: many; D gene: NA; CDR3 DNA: TGTGCCAGCAGTGAAAGGCGGGGCGCAGGGAAAGAGACCCAGTACTTC; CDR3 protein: CASSERRGAGKETQYF
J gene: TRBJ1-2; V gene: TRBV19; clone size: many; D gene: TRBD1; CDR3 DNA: TGTGCCAGTACCGACCGGGACAGGAACACCTTC; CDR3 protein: CASTDRDRNTF
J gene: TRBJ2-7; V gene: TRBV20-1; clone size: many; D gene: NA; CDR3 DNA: TGCAGTGCCCCCAACACAGCCTACGAGCAGTACTTC; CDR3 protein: CSAPNTAYEQYF
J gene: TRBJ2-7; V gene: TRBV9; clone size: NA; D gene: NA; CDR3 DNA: TGTGCCAGCAGCCCCCACCCAGGAGACTACGAGCAGTACTTC; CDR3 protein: CASSPHPGDYEQYF
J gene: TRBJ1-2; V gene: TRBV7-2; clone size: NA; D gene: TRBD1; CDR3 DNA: TGTGTCAGCAGCTTAGAGCCGGGACAGGGGGCTCTTATCGGGGGCTACACCTTC; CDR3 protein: CVSSLEPGQGALIGGYTF
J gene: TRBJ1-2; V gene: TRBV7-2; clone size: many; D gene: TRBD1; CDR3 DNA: TGTGCCAGCAGCACATTTGGGACAGGGGGCTTTGGCTACACCTTC; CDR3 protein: CASSTFGTGGFGYTF
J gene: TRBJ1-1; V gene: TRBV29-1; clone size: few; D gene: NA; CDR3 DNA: TGCAGCGTTTCCCCAACTCGCATGAACACTGAAGCTTTCTTT; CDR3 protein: CSVSPTRMNTEAFF
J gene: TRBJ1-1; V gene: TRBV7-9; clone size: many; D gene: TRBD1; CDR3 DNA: TGTGCCAGCATCGAGGGGGCCTGGGGAACTGAAGCTTTCTTT; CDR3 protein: CASIEGAWGTEAFF
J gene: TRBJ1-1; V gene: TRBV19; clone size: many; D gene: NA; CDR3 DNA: TGTGCCAGTAGTAGGTGGACGGAAGCTCGCCCTGAAGCTTTCTTT; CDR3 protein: CASSRWTEARPEAFF
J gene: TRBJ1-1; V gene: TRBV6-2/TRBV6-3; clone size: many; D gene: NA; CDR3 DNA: TGTGCCAGCAGTTACCCTTTAGACCTGAACACTGAAGCTTTCTTT; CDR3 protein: CASSYPLDLNTEAFF
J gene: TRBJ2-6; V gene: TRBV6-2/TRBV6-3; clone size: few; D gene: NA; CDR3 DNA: TGTGCCAGCAGACAGGGTTTCGCTGGGGCCAACGTCCTGACTTTC; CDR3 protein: CASRQGFAGANVLTF
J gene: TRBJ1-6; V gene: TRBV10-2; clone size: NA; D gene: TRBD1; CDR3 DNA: TGCGCCAGCAGTGAAGGGACAGGTCGGTCACCCCTCCACTTT; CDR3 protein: CASSEGTGRSPLHF
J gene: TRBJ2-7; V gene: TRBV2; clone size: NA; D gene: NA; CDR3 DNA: TGTGCCAGCAGTCCCATGGACAGCACCTACGAGCAGTACTTC; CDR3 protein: CASSPMDSTYEQYF
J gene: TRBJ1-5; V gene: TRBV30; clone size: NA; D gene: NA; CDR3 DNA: TGTGCCTGGAGTGTTAGGTTCGAAGGTCAGCCCCAGCATTTT; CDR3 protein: CAWSVRFEGQPQHF
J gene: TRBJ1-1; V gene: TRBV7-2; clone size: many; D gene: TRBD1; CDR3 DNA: TGTGCCAGCAGCTTAGCGACAGGGTACACTGAAGCTTTCTTT; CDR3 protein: CASSLATGYTEAFF
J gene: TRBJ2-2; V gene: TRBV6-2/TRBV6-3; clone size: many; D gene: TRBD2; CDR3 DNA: TGTGCCAGCAGCCAGACGGGACTAGCGGATGCCGGGGAGCTGTTTTTT; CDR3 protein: CASSQTGLADAGELFF